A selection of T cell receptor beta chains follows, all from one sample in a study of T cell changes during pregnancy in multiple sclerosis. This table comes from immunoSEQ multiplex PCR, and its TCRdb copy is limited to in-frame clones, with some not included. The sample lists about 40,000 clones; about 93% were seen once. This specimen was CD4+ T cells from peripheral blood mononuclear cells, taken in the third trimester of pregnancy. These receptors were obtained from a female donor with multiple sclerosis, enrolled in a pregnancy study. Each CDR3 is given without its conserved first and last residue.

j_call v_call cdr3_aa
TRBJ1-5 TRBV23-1 ASSQSDRCNQPQH
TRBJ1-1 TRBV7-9 ASSLALSRDTEAF
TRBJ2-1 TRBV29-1 SVRQGGMGDEQF
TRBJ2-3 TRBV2 ASSRRGLGTDTQY
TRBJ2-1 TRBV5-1 ASSLEGLVYNEQF
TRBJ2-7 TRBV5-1 ASSLVGAGAVSYEQY
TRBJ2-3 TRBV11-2 ASSLGILAASTDTQY
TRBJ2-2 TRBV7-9 ASSPGLHGRELF
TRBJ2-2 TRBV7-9 ASSLPGLAGPNTGELF
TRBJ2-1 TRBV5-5 ASSSQPTGMYNEQF
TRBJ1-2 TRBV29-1 SVTGTGGQRDYGYT
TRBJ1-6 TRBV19 ASSIDRTGLNSPLH
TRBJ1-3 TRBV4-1 ASSQGDSLGVEAGNTIY
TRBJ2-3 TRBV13 ASSIRAAQY
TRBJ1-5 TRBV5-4 ASSSLGSSNQPQH
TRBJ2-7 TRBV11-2 ASSFPGQGDSYEQY
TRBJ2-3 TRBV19 ASSSRGTYTDTQY
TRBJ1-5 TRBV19 ASSQPQGYNQPQH
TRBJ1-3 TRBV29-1 SVVGLTSGNTIY
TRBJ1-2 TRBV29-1 SVSRGLGYGYT
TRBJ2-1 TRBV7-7 ASSLSVAGGYNEQF
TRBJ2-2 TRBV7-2 ASVRGLASTGELF
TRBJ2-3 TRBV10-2 ASRAGTSGTDTQY
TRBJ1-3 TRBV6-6 ASSGGTPGNTIY
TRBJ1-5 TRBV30 AWRAGGLDQPQH
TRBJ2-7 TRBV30 AWKGDRAYEQY
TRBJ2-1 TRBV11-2 ASSLVSWEPPEQF
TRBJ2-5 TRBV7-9 ASSTGRGETQY
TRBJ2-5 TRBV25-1 ASSVSPRVKGETQY
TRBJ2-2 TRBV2 ASSAPGLAGSGELF
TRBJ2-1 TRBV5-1 ASTPLPSGPSGEQF
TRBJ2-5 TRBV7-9 ASSSASVRETQY
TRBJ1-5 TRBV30 AWSRSNQPQH
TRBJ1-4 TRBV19 ASTTNRGEKLF
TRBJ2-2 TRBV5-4 ASSLPKSGRGTGELF
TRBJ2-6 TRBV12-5 ASGLSLQGISVLT
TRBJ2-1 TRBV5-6 ASSRRLAGGYNEQF
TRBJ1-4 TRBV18 ASSRGGATNEKLF
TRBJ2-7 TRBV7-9 ASSSDRGRDEQY
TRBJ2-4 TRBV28 ASTPSQGAKNIQY
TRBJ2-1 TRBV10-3 AISESGTLSYNEQF
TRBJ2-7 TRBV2 ASSRDFSYEQY
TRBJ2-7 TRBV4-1 ASSQEKTRLGEQY
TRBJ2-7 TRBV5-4 ASTLKDSPYEQY
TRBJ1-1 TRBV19 ASQREGLTEAF
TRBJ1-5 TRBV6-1 ASSAKVDRRHQPQH
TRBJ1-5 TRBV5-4 ASSREVGQPQH
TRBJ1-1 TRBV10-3 AISESGRVLMNTEAF